This T cell receptor (beta chain) appears in the sequencing data of a study of blood T cell repertoires in COVID-19. Study in general: T cells, B-cell-depleted T cells, or PBMCs supplied cDNA or gDNA.

The table came from immunoSEQ multiplex PCR; TCRdb's copy has only in-frame clones and leaves some out. The sample holds fewer than 400,000 clones, more than 90% seen once. CDR1 and CDR2 (germline): SGHRS, YFSETQ. V was pared by 0 bases and J by 2 bases, with 21 bases of the junction left unmatched. CDR3 length: 22 amino acids. The study recruited people aged roughly 18 to 89 years across about 25 US areas. Participant-reported clinical history was the basis for cohort assignment. Contact with a PCR-confirmed or clinician-diagnosed COVID-19 case occurred within 2 weeks of entry. This clone came up once.

This clonotype originated in a woman aged 25 to 39 who had been exposed to COVID-19. Input material: PBMCs or T cells enriched from blood (not recorded which). The gene calls are TRBV5-1 and TRBJ1-3; 9 bases are a match to TRBD1. DNA of the CDR3: TGCGCCAGCAGCTTGGCCCACAGGGGGCGGAATCCCGAGAACCTCACTGGAAACACCATATATTTT. Translating gives CASSLAHRGRNPENLTGNTIYF.